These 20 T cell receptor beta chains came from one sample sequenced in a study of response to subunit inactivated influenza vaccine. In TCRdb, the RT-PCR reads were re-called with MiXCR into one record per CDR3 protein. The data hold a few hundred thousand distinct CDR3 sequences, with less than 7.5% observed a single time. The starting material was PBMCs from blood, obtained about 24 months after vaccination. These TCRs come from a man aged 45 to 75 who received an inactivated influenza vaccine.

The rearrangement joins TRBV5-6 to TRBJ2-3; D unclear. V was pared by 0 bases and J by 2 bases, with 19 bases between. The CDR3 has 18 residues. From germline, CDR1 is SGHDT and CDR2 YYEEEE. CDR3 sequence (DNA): TGTGCCAGCAGCTTGGTCTTTCAGGTCTGGGATCCCACAGATACGCAGTATTTT. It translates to CASSLVFQVWDPTDTQYF.

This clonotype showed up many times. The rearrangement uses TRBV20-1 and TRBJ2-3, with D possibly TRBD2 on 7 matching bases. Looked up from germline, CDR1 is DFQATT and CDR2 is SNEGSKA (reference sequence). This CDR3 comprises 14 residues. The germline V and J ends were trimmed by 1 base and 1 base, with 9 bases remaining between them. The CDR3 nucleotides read TGCAGTGCTAGAGGGCGGGGGCGCACAGATACGCAGTATTTT. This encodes CSARGRGRTDTQYF.

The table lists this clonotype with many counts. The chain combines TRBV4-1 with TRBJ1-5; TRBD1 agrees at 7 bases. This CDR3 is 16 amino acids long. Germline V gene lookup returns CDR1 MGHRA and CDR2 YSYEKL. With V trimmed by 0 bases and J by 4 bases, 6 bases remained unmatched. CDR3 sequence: CASSQDHRGRNQPQHF. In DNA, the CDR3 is TGCGCCAGCAGCCAAGATCACAGGGGCCGGAATCAGCCCCAGCATTTT.

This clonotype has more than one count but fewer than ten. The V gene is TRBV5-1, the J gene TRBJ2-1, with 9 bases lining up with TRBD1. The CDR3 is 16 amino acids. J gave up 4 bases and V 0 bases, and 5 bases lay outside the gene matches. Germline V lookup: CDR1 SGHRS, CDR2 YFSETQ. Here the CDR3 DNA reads TGCGCCAGCAGCTTGGCCCGGGACAGGGCTTACAATGAGCAGTTCTTC. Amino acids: CASSLARDRAYNEQFF.

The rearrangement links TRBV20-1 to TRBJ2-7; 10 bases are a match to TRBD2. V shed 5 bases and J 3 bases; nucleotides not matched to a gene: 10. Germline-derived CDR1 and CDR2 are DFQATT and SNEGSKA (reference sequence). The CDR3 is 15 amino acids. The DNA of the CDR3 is TGCAGTGCTGGACAAACTAGCGGGATAAGCTACGAGCAGTACTTC. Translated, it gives CSAGQTSGISYEQYF.

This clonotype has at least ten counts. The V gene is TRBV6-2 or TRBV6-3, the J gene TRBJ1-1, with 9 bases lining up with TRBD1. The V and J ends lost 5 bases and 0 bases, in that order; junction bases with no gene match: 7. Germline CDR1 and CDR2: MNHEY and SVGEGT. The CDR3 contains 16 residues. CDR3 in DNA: TGTGCCAGCAGTCCACAGGGGGCTTCCATGAACACTGAAGCTTTCTTT. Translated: CASSPQGASMNTEAFF.

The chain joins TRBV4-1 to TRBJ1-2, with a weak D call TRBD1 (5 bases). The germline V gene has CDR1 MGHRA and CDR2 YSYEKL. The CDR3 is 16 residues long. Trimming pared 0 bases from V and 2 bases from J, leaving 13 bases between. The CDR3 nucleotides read TGCGCCAGCAGCCAAGACCGGGGCCGGGGGAACTATGGCTACACCTTC. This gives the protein CASSQDRGRGNYGYTF.

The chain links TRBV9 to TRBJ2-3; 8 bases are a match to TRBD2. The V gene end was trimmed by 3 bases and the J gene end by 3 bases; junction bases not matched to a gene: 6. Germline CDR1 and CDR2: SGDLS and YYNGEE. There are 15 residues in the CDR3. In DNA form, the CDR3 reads TGTGCCAGCAGCGCAATAACGGGAGGGACAGATACGCAGTATTTT. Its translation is CASSAITGGTDTQYF.

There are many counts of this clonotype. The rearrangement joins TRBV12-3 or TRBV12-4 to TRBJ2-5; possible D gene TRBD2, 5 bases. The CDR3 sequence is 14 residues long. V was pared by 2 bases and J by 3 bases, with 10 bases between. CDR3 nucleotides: TGTGCCAGCAGTTTAAGGACTCTTAAAGAGACCCAGTACTTC. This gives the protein CASSLRTLKETQYF.

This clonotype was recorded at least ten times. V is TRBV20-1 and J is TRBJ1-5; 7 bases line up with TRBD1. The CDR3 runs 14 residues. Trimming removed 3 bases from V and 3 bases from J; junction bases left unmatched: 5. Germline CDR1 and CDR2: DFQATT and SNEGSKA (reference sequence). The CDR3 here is CSASRGQLNQPQHF. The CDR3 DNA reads TGCAGTGCTAGTCGGGGACAGCTCAATCAGCCCCAGCATTTT.

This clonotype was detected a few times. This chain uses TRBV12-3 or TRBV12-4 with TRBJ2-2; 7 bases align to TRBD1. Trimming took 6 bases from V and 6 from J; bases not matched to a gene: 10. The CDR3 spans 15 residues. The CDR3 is CASSPGTVVPGELFF. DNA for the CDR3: TGTGCCAGCAGCCCCGGGACAGTGGTCCCCGGGGAGCTGTTTTTT.

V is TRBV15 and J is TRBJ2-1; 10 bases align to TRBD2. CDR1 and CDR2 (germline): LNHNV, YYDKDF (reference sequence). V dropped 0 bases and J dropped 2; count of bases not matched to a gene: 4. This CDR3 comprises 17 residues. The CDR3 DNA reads TGTGCCACCAGCAGAGATCTAGCGGGAGATACCTACAATGAGCAGTTCTTC. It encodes CATSRDLAGDTYNEQFF.

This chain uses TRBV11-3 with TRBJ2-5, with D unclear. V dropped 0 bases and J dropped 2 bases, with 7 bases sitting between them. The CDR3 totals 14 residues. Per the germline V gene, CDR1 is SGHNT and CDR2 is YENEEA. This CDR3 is CASSLDRTQETQYF. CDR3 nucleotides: TGTGCCAGCAGCTTAGATCGCACACAAGAGACCCAGTACTTC. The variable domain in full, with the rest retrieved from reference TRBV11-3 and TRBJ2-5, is EAGVVQSPRYKIIEKKQPVAFWCNPISGHNTLYWYLQNLGQGPELLIRYENEEAVDDSQLPKDRFSAERLKGVDSTLKIQPAELGDSAVYLCASSLDRTQETQYFGPGTRLLVL.

CDR3 loop: CAWSVGPGYTF. DNA of the CDR3: TGTGCCTGGAGTGTAGGACCTGGCTACACCTTC. The rearrangement joins TRBV30 to TRBJ1-2, with no clear D. V dropped 0 bases and J dropped 7 bases, with 6 bases sitting between them. The CDR3 is 11 residues long. Germline V gene lookup returns CDR1 GTSNPN and CDR2 SVGIG (reference sequence).

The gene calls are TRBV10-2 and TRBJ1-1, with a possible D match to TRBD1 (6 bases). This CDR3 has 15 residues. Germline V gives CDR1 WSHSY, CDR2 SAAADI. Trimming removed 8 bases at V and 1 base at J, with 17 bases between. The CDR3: CASFGATGWNTEAFF. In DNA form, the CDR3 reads TGCGCCAGCTTTGGGGCGACAGGATGGAACACTGAAGCTTTCTTT.

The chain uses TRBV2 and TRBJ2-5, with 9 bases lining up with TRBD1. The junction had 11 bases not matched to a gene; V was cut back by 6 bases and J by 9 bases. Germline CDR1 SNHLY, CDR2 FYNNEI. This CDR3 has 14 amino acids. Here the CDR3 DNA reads TGTGCCAGCAGAACAGGGGGCGCAAAGGGAGCCCAGTACTTC. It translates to CASRTGGAKGAQYF.

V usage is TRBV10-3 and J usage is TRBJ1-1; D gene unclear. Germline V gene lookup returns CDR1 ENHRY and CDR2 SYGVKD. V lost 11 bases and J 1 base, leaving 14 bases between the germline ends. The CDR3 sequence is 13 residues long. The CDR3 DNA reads TGTGCCCTATCACAAGGGCAGAACACTGAAGCTTTCTTT. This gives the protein CALSQGQNTEAFF.

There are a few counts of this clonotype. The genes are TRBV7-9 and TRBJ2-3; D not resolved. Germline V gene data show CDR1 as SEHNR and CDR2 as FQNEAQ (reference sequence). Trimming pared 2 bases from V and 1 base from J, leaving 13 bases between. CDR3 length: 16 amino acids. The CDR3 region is CASSLQRRTGTDTQYF. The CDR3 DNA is TGTGCCAGCAGCTTACAGAGGAGAACCGGCACAGATACGCAGTATTTT.

This chain's CDR3 is CASSTPGTGEYEQYF. The DNA for the CDR3 is TGTGCCAGCAGCACTCCCGGGACAGGGGAATACGAGCAGTACTTC. The J gene is TRBJ2-7, the V gene TRBV3-1; 10 bases align to TRBD1. J was trimmed by 4 bases and V by 5 bases; bases with no gene match: 8. Germline CDR1 and CDR2: LGHDT and YNNKEL (reference sequence). The CDR3 sequence is 15 residues long.

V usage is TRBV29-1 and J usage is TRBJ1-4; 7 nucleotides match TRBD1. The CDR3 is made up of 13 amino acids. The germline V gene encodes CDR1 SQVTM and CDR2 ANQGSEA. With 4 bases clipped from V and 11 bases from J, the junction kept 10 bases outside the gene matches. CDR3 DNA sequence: TGCAGCGTTGGGGAGGGGGCCGGAGGTAAACTGTTTTTT. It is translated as CSVGEGAGGKLFF.